The sequence of this T cell receptor beta chain was determined in a study of CD8+ T cells in alopecia areata. Study-wide findings and caveats: In blood and scalp, many expanded lesional clones persisted during tofacitinib.

Deletions cut 4 bases from V and 2 bases from J, with 3 bases between. This CDR3 is 12 amino acids long. Per germline, CDR1 SNHLY and CDR2 FYNNEI. With respect to this clone: Antigen: not known.

Indicated treatment: oral pan-JAK inhibitor, 5-10 mg twice daily. TCR sequencing used cDNA made by reverse transcription of extracted RNA. Assay used: immunoSEQ multiplex PCR; TCRdb lists only in-frame clones, some missing. Of 200,000 to 250,000 clones in the sample, 55% to 70% were seen once. The sequencing used CD4+ T cells sorted from blood, collected at week 4, from a patient treated with tofacitinib. The chain recombines TRBV2 with TRBJ1-3; D call uncertain. This clonotype was sampled from a human donor with alopecia areata. The CDR3 reads CASSGTGNTIYF. In DNA, the CDR3 is TGTGCCAGCAGTGGCACTGGAAACACCATATATTTT.